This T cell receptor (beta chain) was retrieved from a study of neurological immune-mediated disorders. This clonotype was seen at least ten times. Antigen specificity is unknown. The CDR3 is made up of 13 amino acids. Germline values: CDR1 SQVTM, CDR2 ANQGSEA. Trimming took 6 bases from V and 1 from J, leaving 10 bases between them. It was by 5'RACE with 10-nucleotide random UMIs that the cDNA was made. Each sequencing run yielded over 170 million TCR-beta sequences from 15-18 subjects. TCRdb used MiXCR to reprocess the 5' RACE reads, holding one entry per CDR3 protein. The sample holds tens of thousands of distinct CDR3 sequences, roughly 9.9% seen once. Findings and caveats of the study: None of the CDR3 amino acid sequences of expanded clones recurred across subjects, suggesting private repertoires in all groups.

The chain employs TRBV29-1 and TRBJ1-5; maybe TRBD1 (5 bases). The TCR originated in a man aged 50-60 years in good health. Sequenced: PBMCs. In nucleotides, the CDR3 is TGCAGCGTCCAGCGGGACAGCAATCAGCCCCAGCATTTT. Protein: CSVQRDSNQPQHF. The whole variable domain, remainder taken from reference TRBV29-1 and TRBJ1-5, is SAVISQKPSRDICQRGTSLTIQCQVDSQVTMMFWYRQQPGQSLTLIATANQGSEATYESGFVIDKFPISRPNLTFSTLTVSNMSPEDSSIYLCSVQRDSNQPQHFGDGTRLSIL.